These 2 T cell receptor beta chains were all obtained from the same sample, sequenced in a study of cytomegalovirus exposure and HLA in healthy donors. PCR amplification relied on 60 Vbeta primers (plus 13 Jbeta primers). Assay used: immunoSEQ multiplex PCR; TCRdb lists only in-frame clones, some missing. The repertoire consists of 130,000 or so clones, with 65% to 75% occurring once and the leading ten covering approximately 7%. Sequencing was done on a sample of PBMCs. The source of these receptors is a middle-aged man in good health and CMV-seropositive.

The J gene is TRBJ1-4, the V gene TRBV4-2; D uncertain. The CDR3 is 12 amino acids. The V end lost 4 bases, the J end lost 6 bases, and 6 bases lay between the germline ends. Germline V gene lookup returns CDR1 LGHNA and CDR2 YNFKEQ. The CDR3 sequence is CASSPGDEKLFF. The CDR3, as DNA: TGTGCCAGCAGCCCCGGGGATGAAAAACTGTTTTTT.

V is TRBV7-9 and J is TRBJ2-7, with TRBD2 as a possible D gene (5 bases). Trimming left V 0 bases short and J 2 bases short, with 8 bases between. The CDR3 sequence is 14 residues long. Germline loops: CDR1 SEHNR, CDR2 FQNEAQ (reference sequence). Written as DNA, the CDR3 is TGTGCCAGCAGCTTAGCAGGAGGAACCTACGAGCAGTACTTC. Translating it yields CASSLAGGTYEQYF.